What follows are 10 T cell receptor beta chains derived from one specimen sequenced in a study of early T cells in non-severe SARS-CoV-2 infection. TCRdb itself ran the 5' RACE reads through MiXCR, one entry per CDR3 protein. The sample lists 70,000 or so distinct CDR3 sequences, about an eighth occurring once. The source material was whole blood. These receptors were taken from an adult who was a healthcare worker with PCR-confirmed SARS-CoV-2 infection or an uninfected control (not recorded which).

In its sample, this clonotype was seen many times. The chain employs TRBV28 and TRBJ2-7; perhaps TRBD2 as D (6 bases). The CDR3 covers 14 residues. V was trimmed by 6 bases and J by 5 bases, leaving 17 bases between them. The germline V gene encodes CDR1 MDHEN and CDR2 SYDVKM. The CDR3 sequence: CASSLLARGHEQYF. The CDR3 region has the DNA TGTGCCAGCAGCTTACTAGCCCGTGGCCACGAGCAGTACTTC.

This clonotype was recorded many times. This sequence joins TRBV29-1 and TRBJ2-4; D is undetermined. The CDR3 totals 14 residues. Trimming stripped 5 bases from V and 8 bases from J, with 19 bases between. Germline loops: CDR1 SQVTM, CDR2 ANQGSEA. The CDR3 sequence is CSVRRVGHRDIQYF. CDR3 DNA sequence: TGCAGCGTTCGAAGGGTAGGCCACCGGGACATTCAGTACTTC. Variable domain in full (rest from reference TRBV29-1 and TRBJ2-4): SAVISQKPSRDICQRGTSLTIQCQVDSQVTMMFWYRQQPGQSLTLIATANQGSEATYESGFVIDKFPISRPNLTFSTLTVSNMSPEDSSIYLCSVRRVGHRDIQYFGAGTRLSVL.

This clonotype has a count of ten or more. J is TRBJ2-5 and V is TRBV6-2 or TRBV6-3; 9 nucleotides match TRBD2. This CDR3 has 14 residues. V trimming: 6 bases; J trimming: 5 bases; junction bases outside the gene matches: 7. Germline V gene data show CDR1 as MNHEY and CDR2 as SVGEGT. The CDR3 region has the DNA TGTGCCAGCAGGAAAGCGGGAGGTCAGGAGACCCAGTACTTC. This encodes CASRKAGGQETQYF.

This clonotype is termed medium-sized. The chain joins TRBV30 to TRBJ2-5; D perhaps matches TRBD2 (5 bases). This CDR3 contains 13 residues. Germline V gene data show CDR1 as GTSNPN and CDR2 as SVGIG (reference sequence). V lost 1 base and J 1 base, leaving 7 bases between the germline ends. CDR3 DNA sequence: TGTGCCTGGAGTGGCGGGCTCCAAGAGACCCAGTACTTC. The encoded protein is CAWSGGLQETQYF. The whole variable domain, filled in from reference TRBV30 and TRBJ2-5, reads SQTIHQWPATLVQPVGSPLSLECTVEGTSNPNLYWYRQAAGRGLQLLFYSVGIGQISSEVPQNLSASRPQDRQFILSSKKLLLSDSGFYLCAWSGGLQETQYFGPGTRLLVL.

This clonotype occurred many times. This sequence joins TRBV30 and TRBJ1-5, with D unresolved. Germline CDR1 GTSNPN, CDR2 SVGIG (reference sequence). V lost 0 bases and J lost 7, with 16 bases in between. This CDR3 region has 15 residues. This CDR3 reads CAWSVRVGGGQPQHF. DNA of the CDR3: TGTGCCTGGAGTGTACGGGTGGGCGGCGGGCAGCCCCAGCATTTT. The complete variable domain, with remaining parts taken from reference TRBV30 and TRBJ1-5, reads SQTIHQWPATLVQPVGSPLSLECTVEGTSNPNLYWYRQAAGRGLQLLFYSVGIGQISSEVPQNLSASRPQDRQFILSSKKLLLSDSGFYLCAWSVRVGGGQPQHFGDGTRLSIL.

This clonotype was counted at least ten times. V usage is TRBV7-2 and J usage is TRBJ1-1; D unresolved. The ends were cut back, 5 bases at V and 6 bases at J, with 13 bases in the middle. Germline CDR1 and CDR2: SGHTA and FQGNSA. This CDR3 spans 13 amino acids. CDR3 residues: CASSPWIGPEAFF. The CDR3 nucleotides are TGTGCCAGCAGCCCATGGATCGGCCCTGAAGCTTTCTTT.

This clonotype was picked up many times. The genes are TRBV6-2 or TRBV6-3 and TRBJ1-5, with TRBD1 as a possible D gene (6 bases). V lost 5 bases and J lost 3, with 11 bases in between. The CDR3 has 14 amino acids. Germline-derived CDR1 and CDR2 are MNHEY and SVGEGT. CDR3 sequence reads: CASSKTGPNQPQHF. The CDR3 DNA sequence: TGTGCCAGCAGTAAAACAGGGCCCAATCAGCCCCAGCATTTT.

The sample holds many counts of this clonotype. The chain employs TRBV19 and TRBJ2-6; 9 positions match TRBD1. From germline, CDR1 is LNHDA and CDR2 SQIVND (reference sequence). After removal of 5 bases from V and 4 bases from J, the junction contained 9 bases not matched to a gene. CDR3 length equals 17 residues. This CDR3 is CASSPRDRAAGANVLTF. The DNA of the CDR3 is TGTGCCAGTAGTCCCCGGGACAGGGCGGCCGGGGCCAACGTCCTGACTTTC.

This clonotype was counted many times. The chain's CDR3 is CASSLYGSYEQYF. CDR3 sequence (DNA): TGTGCCAGCAGCTTATACGGCTCCTACGAGCAGTACTTC. The V and J genes are TRBV7-8 and TRBJ2-7; D call uncertain. This CDR3 comprises 13 residues. Trimming removed 2 bases at V and 0 bases at J, with 5 bases between. Germline lookup yields CDR1 SGHVS and CDR2 FQNEAQ.

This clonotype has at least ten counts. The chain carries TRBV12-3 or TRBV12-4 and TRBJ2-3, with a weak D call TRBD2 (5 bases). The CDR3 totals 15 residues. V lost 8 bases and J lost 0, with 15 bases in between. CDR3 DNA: TGTGCCAGCCACGTCGCGGGTCATAGCACAGATACGCAGTATTTT. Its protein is CASHVAGHSTDTQYF.